A selection of T cell receptor beta chains follows, all from one sample in a study of T cells in Graves' hyperthyroidism and ophthalmopathy. Using its own MiXCR run on the multiplex PCR reads, TCRdb lists one record per CDR3 protein. Of about 480,000 distinct CDR3 sequences listed, approximately 14% are singletons. The sample consisted of blood. These receptor sequences come from a woman aged 18 to 35 with Graves' hyperthyroidism. The CDR3 runs from the conserved cysteine through the conserved F or W. D genes are given only for firm matches. The size field is filled for only some rows; it gives once, few, many or a size class.

J | V | D | size | DNA | CDR3
TRBJ2-1 | TRBV20-1 | TRBD2 | few | TGCAGTGCTAGAGTGAGCGGGAGGGTGACCAATGAGCAGTTCTTC | CSARVSGRVTNEQFF
TRBJ2-1 | TRBV15 | NA | NA | TGTGCCACCAGCAGGGATCGCAGGGGCACCTACAATGAGCAGTTCTTC | CATSRDRRGTYNEQFF
TRBJ2-5 | TRBV29-1 | TRBD2 | few | TGCAGCGTTGAAGATCAGAGCCTAGGACCTCGGGGGGCCCAGTACTTC | CSVEDQSLGPRGAQYF
TRBJ1-6 | TRBV12-3/TRBV12-4 | TRBD1 | many | TGTGCCAGCAGTCACCGGGACAGCGGTTCACCCCTCCACTTT | CASSHRDSGSPLHF
TRBJ2-5 | TRBV20-1 | TRBD2 | NA | TGCAGTGCTAGCTCCCCTAGCGGGAGCAGCGGGTGGGAGACCCAGTACTTC | CSASSPSGSSGWETQYF
TRBJ2-5 | TRBV29-1 | TRBD1 | many | TGCAGCGCGGACGAGCTAGGACAGGCCCCGGGGACCCAGTACTTC | CSADELGQAPGTQYF
TRBJ1-3 | TRBV6-2/TRBV6-3 | NA | NA | TGTGCCAGCAGTTATCATCAGGGAGACTCTGGAAACACCATATATTTT | CASSYHQGDSGNTIYF
TRBJ1-1 | TRBV5-1 | TRBD1 | many | TGTGCCAGCAGGGGGGGGATGAACACTGAAGCTTTCTTT | CASRGGMNTEAFF
TRBJ2-1 | TRBV12-3/TRBV12-4 | NA | many | TGTGCCAGCAGTTTAGCGCGGGCAGGGAACAATGAGCAGTTCTTC | CASSLARAGNNEQFF
TRBJ1-2 | TRBV3-1 | NA | many | TGTGCCAGCAGCCAGGGGACGTCTTATGGCTACACCTTC | CASSQGTSYGYTF
TRBJ1-1 | TRBV11-2 | TRBD1 | many | TGTGCCAGCAGCCTCGACAGGGGGGAAACTGAAGCTTTCTTT | CASSLDRGETEAFF
TRBJ1-1 | TRBV19 | NA | many | TGTGCCAGCAATCCGACAGATTTCTTCACTGAAGCTTTCTTT | CASNPTDFFTEAFF
TRBJ2-1 | TRBV30 | TRBD2 | many | TGTGCCTGGAGTGTACTAGCGGGAGATTTAAATGAGCAGTTCTTC | CAWSVLAGDLNEQFF
TRBJ2-2 | TRBV7-8 | NA | many | TGTGCCAGCAGCGAATCGGGCGGGACCGGGGAGCTGTTTTTT | CASSESGGTGELFF
TRBJ2-1 | TRBV30 | NA | NA | TGTGCCTGGAGCGACCCTAATGAGCAGTTCTTC | CAWSDPNEQFF
TRBJ2-1 | TRBV20-1 | TRBD2 | NA | TGCAGTGCTAGAGAGCTAGCGGGAGGGCCGAGCTCCTACAATGAGCAGTTCTTC | CSARELAGGPSSYNEQFF
TRBJ2-3 | TRBV2 | TRBD2 | NA | TGTGCCAGCAGCTCGCTGAGCGGGAGAAATACGCAGTATTTT | CASSSLSGRNTQYF
TRBJ1-5 | TRBV7-8 | NA | many | TGTGCCAGCAGCTTGAGTTGGGGCAATCAGCCCCAGCATTTT | CASSLSWGNQPQHF
TRBJ1-4 | TRBV29-1 | NA | few | TGCAGCGTCCCGGACGACAGCGAAAAACTGTTTTTT | CSVPDDSEKLFF
TRBJ1-1 | TRBV2 | TRBD1 | many | TGTGCCAGCAGTAGGGACAGGGGGCGCACCCCTGAAGCTTTCTTT | CASSRDRGRTPEAFF
TRBJ2-2 | TRBV12-5 | TRBD2 | many | TGTGCTAGTGGTTTCTTACCTAGCGGGAGCGCCCCGGACACCGGGGAGCTGTTTTTT | CASGFLPSGSAPDTGELFF
TRBJ2-7 | TRBV3-1 | TRBD2 | many | TGTGCCAGCAGCCCACCTTCTAGCGGGAGCGAGCAGTACTTC | CASSPPSSGSEQYF
TRBJ2-3 | TRBV15 | TRBD1 | many | TGTGCCACCAGCATCGTAGGGACAGTCGGTTTGCATACGCAGTATTTT | CATSIVGTVGLHTQYF
TRBJ2-3 | TRBV2 | NA | NA | TGTGCCAGCAGTGACGGGGGAGTGGCCCCAGATACGCAGTATTTT | CASSDGGVAPDTQYF
TRBJ1-1 | TRBV6-1 | TRBD1 | many | TGTGCCAGCATGAGGGACAGGGCGGGCACTGAAGCTTTCTTT | CASMRDRAGTEAFF
TRBJ2-5 | TRBV5-5 | NA | NA | TGTGCCAGCACCCTGACTAGTAGGGAACAAGAGACCCAGTACTTC | CASTLTSREQETQYF
TRBJ1-4 | TRBV30 | TRBD1 | many | TGTGCCCAGAGGAGACAGGGGGGTTCTAATGAAAAACTGTTTTTT | CAQRRQGGSNEKLFF
TRBJ1-2 | TRBV27 | NA | many | TGTGCCAGCAGTTATACAGGGCGGGTTGGCTACACCTTC | CASSYTGRVGYTF
TRBJ1-1 | TRBV20-1 | NA | NA | TGCAGTGCTAGGTACGGCCGGAACACTGAAGCTTTCTTT | CSARYGRNTEAFF
TRBJ2-7 | TRBV19 | NA | few | TGTGCCAGTAGTATACAGGTAGCCGGGGAGCAGTACTTC | CASSIQVAGEQYF
TRBJ2-4 | TRBV7-9 | TRBD2 | few | TGTGCCAGCAGCCAGAAGCCGGGACTAGCCGCAAAAAACATTCAGTACTTC | CASSQKPGLAAKNIQYF
TRBJ1-1 | TRBV5-1 | NA | NA | TGCGCCAGCGCCGGGACGGATATTGAAGCTTTCTTT | CASAGTDIEAFF
TRBJ2-7 | TRBV20-1 | TRBD2 | many | TGCAGTGCCCAGGGGACTAGCGGGAGAGGGTACGAGCAGTACTTC | CSAQGTSGRGYEQYF
TRBJ1-1 | TRBV3-1 | NA | many | TGTGCCACCTCTTCGGGAGGGAACACTGAAGCTTTCTTT | CATSSGGNTEAFF
TRBJ2-7 | TRBV9 | TRBD1 | NA | TGTGCCAGCAGCGTCACCGACAGGGCCGTTCACGAGCAGTACTTC | CASSVTDRAVHEQYF
TRBJ2-1 | TRBV7-9 | TRBD2 | few | TGTGCCAGCAGCCTTGGGAGGGTACCGGGACTAGATACTATGAGGTACAATGAGCAGTTCTTC | CASSLGRVPGLDTMRYNEQFF
TRBJ1-4 | TRBV27 | NA | many | TGTGCCAGCAGTTTATCGAAAAGGGGGGTGGAAAAACTGTTTTTT | CASSLSKRGVEKLFF
TRBJ2-2 | TRBV10-3 | TRBD2 | NA | TGTGCCATCAGTGAGAGTCTAGCGGGTAGTCCCGGGGAGCTGTTTTTT | CAISESLAGSPGELFF
TRBJ1-4 | TRBV7-8 | NA | NA | TGTGCCAGCAGCCTACCGACACCGACTAATGAAAAACTGTTTTTT | CASSLPTPTNEKLFF
TRBJ1-2 | TRBV11-3 | NA | many | TGTGCCAGCAGCGTCGCAGGGCCGCCGCTAGCCTACACCTTC | CASSVAGPPLAYTF
TRBJ2-1 | TRBV7-9 | TRBD2 | few | TGTGCCAGCAGCTTAACCAGCGGGAAGGGAGGTGAGCAGTTCTTC | CASSLTSGKGGEQFF
TRBJ2-7 | TRBV10-3 | TRBD2 | many | TGTGCCATCAGTGACGGGACTAGAATGTACGAGCAGTACTTC | CAISDGTRMYEQYF
TRBJ2-3 | TRBV30 | NA | many | TGTGCCTGGAGTTCAGATCTCACAGATACGCAGTATTTT | CAWSSDLTDTQYF
TRBJ2-7 | TRBV6-5 | NA | many | TGTGCCAGCAGTTACGTCGGCGGGACCTACGAGCAGTACTTC | CASSYVGGTYEQYF
TRBJ1-6 | TRBV27 | NA | many | TGTGCCAGCAGTTTAAATAATTCACCCCTCCACTTT | CASSLNNSPLHF
TRBJ2-1 | TRBV3-1 | NA | many | TGTGCCAGCAGCGACCTAAGGGATGAGCAGTTCTTC | CASSDLRDEQFF
TRBJ1-6 | TRBV12-3/TRBV12-4 | NA | many | TGTGCCAGCAGTGACAGTAATTCACCCCTCCACTTT | CASSDSNSPLHF
TRBJ1-5 | TRBV12-3/TRBV12-4 | NA | many | TGTGCCAGCAGTTTATGGGCAGATAATCAGCCCCAGCATTTT | CASSLWADNQPQHF
TRBJ1-1 | TRBV12-3/TRBV12-4 | NA | many | TGTGCCAGCAGCCCGGGGGACGGTGAAGCTTTCTTT | CASSPGDGEAFF
TRBJ1-1 | TRBV11-2 | TRBD1 | NA | TGTGCCAGCAGCTTGAAGGGGGCAATAGAAACTGAAGCTTTCTTT | CASSLKGAIETEAFF
TRBJ2-3 | TRBV2 | NA | NA | TGTGCCAGCAAGGCGCGCACAGATACGCAGTATTTT | CASKARTDTQYF
TRBJ2-3 | TRBV20-1 | NA | NA | TGCAGTGCCCGGGTGGGTGGGAACACAGATACGCAGTATTTT | CSARVGGNTDTQYF
TRBJ2-1 | TRBV6-1 | TRBD2 | many | TGTGCCAGCACTCGGACTAGCGGGAGTCTCAACAATGAGCAGTTCTTC | CASTRTSGSLNNEQFF
TRBJ2-1 | TRBV19 | TRBD2 | many | TGTGCCAGTCGATCGGTCCTACGCTCCAGCGGGAGGGGGGATGAGCAGTTCTTC | CASRSVLRSSGRGDEQFF